The clone carrying this TCR beta chain was seen only a few times. PCR was performed using 60 Vbeta and 13 Jbeta primers. Generated by immunoSEQ multiplex PCR, the TCRdb table keeps only in-frame clones and is missing some. Of some 150,000 clones in the sample, under 80% were seen once. This sample is drawn from a study of cytomegalovirus exposure and HLA in healthy donors. The CDR3 runs 14 residues. Germline loops: CDR1 SNHLY, CDR2 FYNNEI. V gave up 6 bases and J gave up 4 bases; unmatched junction bases: 6. The V and J genes are TRBV2 and TRBJ1-2; 9 bases are a match to TRBD1. Sequenced: PBMCs. The clonotype was recovered from a man aged 35 to 55 in good health and CMV-seronegative. The CDR3 loop is CASREKDRGYGYTF. The CDR3 nucleotides read TGTGCCAGCAGGGAGAAGGACAGGGGCTATGGCTACACCTTC.